This T cell receptor beta chain was sequenced for a study of regulatory T cells in long-lasting Graves disease. As concerns this clonotype: The junction does not match germline at one end; this may be a read error.

Time point: newly diagnosed GD, antithyroid drugs for less than 3 months. Construction of the TCR library relied on RNA isolated from PBMCs. Germline CDR1 is MNHEY and CDR2 is SVGAGI. This CDR3 spans 15 amino acids. Assembly of TCR beta libraries relied on iRepertoire HTBI primers together with Arm-PCR of CDR3 regions. TCRdb independently ran MiXCR on the multiplex PCR reads; one entry per CDR3 protein. The sample lists approximately 350,000 distinct CDR3 sequences, over 15% seen once, with 30% in the top ten. The same data also contributed to another study, on T cells in Graves' hyperthyroidism and ophthalmopathy.

This sample comprised peripheral blood mononuclear cells (PBMCs), obtained at new diagnosis, from a patient treated with antithyroid drugs. The rearrangement joins TRBV6-5 to TRBJ1-3; D gene unclear. The receptor comes from a middle-aged man with Graves disease. CDR3 nucleotide sequence: TGTGCCAGCACTTACCGGGCCTTCTCTGGAAACACCATATATTTT. It translates to CASTYRAFSGNTIYF.